This T cell receptor (beta chain) appears in the sequencing data of a study of spatial heterogeneity in lung cancer. Study findings and constraints: Mutation counts in tumors were tracked by counts of expanded intratumoral alpha and beta TCRs.

Time point defined: sample taken at primary tumor resection. Material for sequencing was whole RNA from tumor, nontumor lung or frozen PBMC, left unsorted. Each molecule of TCR cDNA was tagged with one unique molecular identifier. TCRdb re-called the 5' RACE reads through MiXCR, storing one row per CDR3 protein. Among approximately 21,000 distinct CDR3 sequences listed, about 6% were seen once. This clonotype was seen at least ten times. Its specificity is not known. The CDR3 runs 16 residues. After removal of 3 bases from V and 3 bases from J, the junction contained 9 bases not matched to a gene. Per the germline V gene, CDR1 is SGHRS and CDR2 is YFSETQ.

Material: lung tumor tissue, obtained at surgery. The clonotype comes from a male donor with early-stage non-small cell lung cancer. The chain uses TRBV5-1 and TRBJ2-3; 8 nucleotides match TRBD2. The DNA for the CDR3 is TGCGCCAGCAGCTCCACTACGGGGGGGCAGACAGATACGCAGTATTTT. Amino acid sequence: CASSSTTGGQTDTQYF.